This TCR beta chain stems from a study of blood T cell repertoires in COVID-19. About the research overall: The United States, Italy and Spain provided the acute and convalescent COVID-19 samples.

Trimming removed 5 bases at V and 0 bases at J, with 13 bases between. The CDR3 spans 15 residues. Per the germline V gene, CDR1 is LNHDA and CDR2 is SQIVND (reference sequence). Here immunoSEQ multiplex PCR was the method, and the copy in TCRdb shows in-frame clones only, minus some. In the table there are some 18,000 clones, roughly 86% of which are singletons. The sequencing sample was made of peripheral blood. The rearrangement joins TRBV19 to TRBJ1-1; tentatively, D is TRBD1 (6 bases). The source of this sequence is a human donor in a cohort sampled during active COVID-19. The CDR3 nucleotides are TGTGCCAGTAGTCCCCAGGGGTCCATGAACACTGAAGCTTTCTTT. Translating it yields CASSPQGSMNTEAFF.